This entry features one T cell receptor beta chain sequence. This entry belongs to a study of cytomegalovirus exposure and HLA in healthy donors. Repertoires were generated with immunoSEQ multiplex PCR, while TCRdb's copy carries only in-frame clones and drops some. This table holds approximately 120,000 clones, roughly nine tenths found once. Sequences were obtained from PBMCs. This receptor was identified in a woman in her late teens or twenties in good health and CMV-seronegative.

The CDR3 DNA reads as TGCGCCAGCAGCCACCCCGAAGAAGGGGCCCACACAGATACGCAGTATTTT. Protein product: CASSHPEEGAHTDTQYF. V is TRBV4-3 and J is TRBJ2-3; D is possibly TRBD1 (5 bases). Looked up from germline, CDR1 is LGHNA and CDR2 is YSLEER. The V and J ends lost 3 bases and 2 bases respectively, with 18 bases between them. This CDR3 spans 17 amino acids.